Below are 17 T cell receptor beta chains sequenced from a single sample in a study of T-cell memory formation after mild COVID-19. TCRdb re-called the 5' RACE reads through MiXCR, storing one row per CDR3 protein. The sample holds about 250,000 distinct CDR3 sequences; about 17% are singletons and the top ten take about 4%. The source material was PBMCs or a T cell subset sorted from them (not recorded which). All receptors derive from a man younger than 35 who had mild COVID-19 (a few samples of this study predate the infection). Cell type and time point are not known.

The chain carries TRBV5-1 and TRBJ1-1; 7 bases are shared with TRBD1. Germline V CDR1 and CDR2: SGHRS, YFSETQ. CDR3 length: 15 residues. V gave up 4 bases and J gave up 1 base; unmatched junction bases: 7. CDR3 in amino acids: CASSPAGQENTEAFF. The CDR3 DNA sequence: TGCGCCAGCAGCCCTGCTGGACAGGAGAACACTGAAGCTTTCTTT.

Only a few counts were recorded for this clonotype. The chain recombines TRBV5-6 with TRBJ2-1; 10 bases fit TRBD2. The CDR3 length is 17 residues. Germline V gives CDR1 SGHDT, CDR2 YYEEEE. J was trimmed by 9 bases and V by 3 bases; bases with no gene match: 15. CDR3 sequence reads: CASSSPGERGGLIEQFF. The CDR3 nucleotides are TGTGCCAGCAGCTCCCCTGGGGAGCGGGGGGGCCTGATTGAGCAGTTCTTC.

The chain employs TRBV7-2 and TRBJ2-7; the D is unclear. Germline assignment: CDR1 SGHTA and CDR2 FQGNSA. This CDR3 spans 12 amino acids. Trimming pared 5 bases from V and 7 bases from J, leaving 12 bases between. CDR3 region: CASSTRVGEQYF. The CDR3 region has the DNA TGTGCCAGCAGCACGAGAGTGGGAGAGCAGTACTTC.

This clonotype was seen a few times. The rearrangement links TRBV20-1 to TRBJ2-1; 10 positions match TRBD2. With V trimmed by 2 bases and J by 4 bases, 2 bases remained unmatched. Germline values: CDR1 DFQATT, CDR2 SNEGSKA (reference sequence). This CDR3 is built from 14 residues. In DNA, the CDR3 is TGCAGTGCTAGACTAGCGGGGGCATACAATGAGCAGTTCTTC. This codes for CSARLAGAYNEQFF.

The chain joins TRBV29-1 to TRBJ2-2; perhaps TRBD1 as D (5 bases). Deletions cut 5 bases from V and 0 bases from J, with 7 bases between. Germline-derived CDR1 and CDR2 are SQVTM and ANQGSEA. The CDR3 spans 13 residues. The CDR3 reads CSVQQANTGELFF. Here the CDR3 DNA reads TGCAGCGTTCAACAGGCGAACACCGGGGAGCTGTTTTTT.

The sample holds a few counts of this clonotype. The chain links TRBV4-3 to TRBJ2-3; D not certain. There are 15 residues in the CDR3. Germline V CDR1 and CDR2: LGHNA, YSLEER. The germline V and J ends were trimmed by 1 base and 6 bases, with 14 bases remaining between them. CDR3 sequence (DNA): TGCGCCAGCAGCCAAGTCATCGGCACGACGGATACGCAGTATTTT. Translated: CASSQVIGTTDTQYF.

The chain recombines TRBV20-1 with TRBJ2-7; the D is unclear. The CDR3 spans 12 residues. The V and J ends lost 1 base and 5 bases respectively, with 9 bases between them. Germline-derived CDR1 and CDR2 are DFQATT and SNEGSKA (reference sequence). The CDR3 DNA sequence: TGCAGTGCTAGAGGGCCCGGCGACGAGCAGTACTTC. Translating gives CSARGPGDEQYF.

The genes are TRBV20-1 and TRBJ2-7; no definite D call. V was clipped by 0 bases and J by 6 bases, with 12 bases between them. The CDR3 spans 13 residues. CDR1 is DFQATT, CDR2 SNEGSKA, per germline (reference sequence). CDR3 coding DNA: TGCAGTGCTAGAGATCGGATAGATGGCGAGCAGTACGTC. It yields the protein CSARDRIDGEQYV.

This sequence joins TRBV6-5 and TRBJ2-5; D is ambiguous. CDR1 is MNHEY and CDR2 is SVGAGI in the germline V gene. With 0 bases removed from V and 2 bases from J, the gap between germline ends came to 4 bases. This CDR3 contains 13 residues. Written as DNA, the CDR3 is TGTGCCAGCAGTTACTCCAGGCAAGAGACCCAGTACTTC. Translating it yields CASSYSRQETQYF.

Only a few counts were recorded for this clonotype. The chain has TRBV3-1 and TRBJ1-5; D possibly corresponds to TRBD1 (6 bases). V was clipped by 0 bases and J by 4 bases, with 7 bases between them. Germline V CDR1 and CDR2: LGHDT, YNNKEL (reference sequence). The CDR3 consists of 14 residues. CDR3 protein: CASSQEGGNQPQHF. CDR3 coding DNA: TGTGCCAGCAGCCAAGAAGGGGGGAATCAGCCCCAGCATTTT. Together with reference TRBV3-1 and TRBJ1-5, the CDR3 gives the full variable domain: DTAVSQTPKYLVTQMGNDKSIKCEQNLGHDTMYWYKQDSKKFLKIMFSYNNKELIINETVPNRFSPKSPDKAHLNLHINSLELGDSAVYFCASSQEGGNQPQHFGDGTRLSIL.

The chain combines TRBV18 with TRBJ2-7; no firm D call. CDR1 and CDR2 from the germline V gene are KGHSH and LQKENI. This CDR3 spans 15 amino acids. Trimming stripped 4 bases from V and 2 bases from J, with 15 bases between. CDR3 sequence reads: CASSHPTDLTYEQYV. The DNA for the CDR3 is TGTGCCAGCTCACACCCGACCGACCTAACCTACGAGCAGTACGTC.

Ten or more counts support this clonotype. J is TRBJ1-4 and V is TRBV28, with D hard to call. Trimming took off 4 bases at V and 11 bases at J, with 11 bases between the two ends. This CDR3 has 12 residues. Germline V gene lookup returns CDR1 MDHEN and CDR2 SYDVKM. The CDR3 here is CASSSSHRKLFF. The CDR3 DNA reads TGTGCCAGCAGTTCGTCACATCGGAAACTGTTTTTT.

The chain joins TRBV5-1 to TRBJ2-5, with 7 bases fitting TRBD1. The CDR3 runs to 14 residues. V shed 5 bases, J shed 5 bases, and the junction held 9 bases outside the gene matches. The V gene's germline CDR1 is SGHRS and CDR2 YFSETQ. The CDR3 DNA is TGCGCCAGCAGACCCGTGACAGGGCGCGAGACCCAGTACTTC. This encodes CASRPVTGRETQYF.

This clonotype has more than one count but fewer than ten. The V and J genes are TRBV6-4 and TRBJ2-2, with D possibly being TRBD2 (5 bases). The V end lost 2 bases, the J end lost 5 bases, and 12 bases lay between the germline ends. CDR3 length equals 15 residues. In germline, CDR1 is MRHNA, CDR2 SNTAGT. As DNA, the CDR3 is TGTGCCAGCAGTGACGTGCCAGGAGGTACCGGGGAGCTGTTTTTT. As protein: CASSDVPGGTGELFF.

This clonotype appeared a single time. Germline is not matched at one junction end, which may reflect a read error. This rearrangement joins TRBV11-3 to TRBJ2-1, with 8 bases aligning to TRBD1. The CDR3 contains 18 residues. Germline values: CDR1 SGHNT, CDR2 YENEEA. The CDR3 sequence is CASSLDQSGTGSYTEQFF. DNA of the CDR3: TGTGCCAGCAGCTTAGATCAATCGGGGACAGGCTCCTACACTGAGCAGTTCTTC.

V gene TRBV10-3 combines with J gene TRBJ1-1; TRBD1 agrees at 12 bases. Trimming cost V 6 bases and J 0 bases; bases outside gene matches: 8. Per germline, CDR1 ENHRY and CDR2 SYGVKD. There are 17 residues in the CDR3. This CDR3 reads CAIRPGQGATMNTEAFF. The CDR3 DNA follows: TGTGCCATCAGACCGGGACAGGGGGCGACCATGAACACTGAAGCTTTCTTT.

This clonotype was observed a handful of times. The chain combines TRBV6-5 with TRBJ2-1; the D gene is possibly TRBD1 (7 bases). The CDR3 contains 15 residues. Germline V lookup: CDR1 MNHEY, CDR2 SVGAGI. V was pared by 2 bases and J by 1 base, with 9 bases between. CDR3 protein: CASSYAGQSYNEQFF. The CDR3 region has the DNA TGTGCCAGCAGTTACGCGGGACAGTCCTACAATGAGCAGTTCTTC.